These 20 T cell receptor beta chains originate from one sample sequenced in a study of PD-L1 blockade in urothelial cancer. Sequencing was performed with immunoSEQ multiplex PCR; in TCRdb, only in-frame clones are kept and a portion is missing. This table holds approximately 52,000 clones, roughly 80% found once. The material was PBMCs, obtained around atezolizumab (anti-PD-L1) treatment. The origin of the receptors is a man between 65 and 85 years old with urothelial cancer.

V is TRBV7-2 and J is TRBJ1-5; 9 bases map to TRBD1. Germline V lookup: CDR1 SGHTA, CDR2 FQGNSA. Unmatched junction bases numbered 11, after V lost 6 bases and J lost 5 bases. The length of the CDR3 is 16 residues. The CDR3 is CASRASGTGFYQPQHF. The CDR3 DNA sequence: TGTGCCAGCAGAGCCTCAGGGACAGGGTTTTATCAGCCCCAGCATTTT.

This clone was observed once. The genes are TRBV18 and TRBJ2-3, with D tentatively TRBD2 (6 bases). Trimming removed 3 bases at V and 2 bases at J, with 18 bases between. The CDR3 spans 17 residues. The V gene's germline CDR1 is KGHSH and CDR2 LQKENI. The CDR3 bases are TGTGCCAGCTCACCCCCGGGTCAGCGGGCTCACACAGATACGCAGTATTTT. The encoded protein is CASSPPGQRAHTDTQYF.

This chain uses TRBV25-1 with TRBJ2-1; 8 positions match TRBD2. V was clipped by 4 bases and J by 8 bases; unmatched bases: 7. The CDR3 sequence is 14 residues long. The germline V gene encodes CDR1 MGHDK and CDR2 SYGVNS. This CDR3 reads CASSVSGVRDEQFF. CDR3 bases: TGTGCCAGCAGTGTTAGCGGGGTCAGGGATGAGCAGTTCTTC.

J is TRBJ2-2 and V is TRBV7-2, with D possibly TRBD2 on 5 matching bases. The CDR3 consists of 13 residues. V lost 5 bases and J lost 6, with 10 bases in between. CDR1 is SGHTA and CDR2 is FQGNSA in the germline V gene. As DNA, the CDR3 is TGTGCCAGCAGCACCCAAGCGGCCGGGGAGCTGTTTTTT. The encoded protein is CASSTQAAGELFF.

The chain uses TRBV19 and TRBJ1-4, with D tentatively TRBD1 (5 bases). The CDR3 runs 15 residues. V lost 6 bases and J 7 bases, leaving 18 bases between the germline ends. Germline lookup yields CDR1 LNHDA and CDR2 SQIVND (reference sequence). CDR3 coding DNA: TGTGCCAGTAGCGCCCAGACAACAAGGGGTGAAAAACTGTTTTTT. Translating gives CASSAQTTRGEKLFF. Variable domain in full (rest from reference TRBV19 and TRBJ1-4): DGGITQSPKYLFRKEGQNVTLSCEQNLNHDAMYWYRQDPGQGLRLIYYSQIVNDFQKGDIAEGYSVSREKKESFPLTVTSAQKNPTAFYLCASSAQTTRGEKLFFGSGTQLSVL.

The rearrangement joins TRBV7-2 to TRBJ1-4; maybe TRBD1 (5 bases). The V and J ends lost 5 bases and 5 bases respectively, with 9 bases between them. This CDR3 is 13 amino acids long. Germline V gene data show CDR1 as SGHTA and CDR2 as FQGNSA. The CDR3 bases are TGTGCCAGCAGCGGGGGGGGGAATGAAAAACTGTTTTTT. It encodes CASSGGGNEKLFF.

V gene TRBV18 combines with J gene TRBJ1-5, with TRBD1 as a possible D gene (5 bases). CDR3 length: 14 amino acids. Trimming stripped 5 bases from V and 2 bases from J, with 10 bases between. The germline V gene has CDR1 KGHSH and CDR2 LQKENI. CDR3 protein: CASSYGGGNQPQHF. CDR3 in DNA: TGTGCCAGCTCATATGGGGGGGGCAATCAGCCCCAGCATTTT. The variable domain in full, with the rest retrieved from reference TRBV18 and TRBJ1-5, is NAGVMQNPRHLVRRRGQEARLRCSPMKGHSHVYWYRQLPEEGLKFMVYLQKENIIDESGMPKERFSAEFPKEGPSILRIQQVVRGDSAAYFCASSYGGGNQPQHFGDGTRLSIL.

This clone occurred a few times. The genes are TRBV28 and TRBJ2-3; 9 nucleotides line up with TRBD1. Germline V gives CDR1 MDHEN, CDR2 SYDVKM. Losses at the gene ends were 3 bases for V and 4 bases for J; bases not matched to a gene: 11. The CDR3 contains 17 residues. The CDR3 nucleotides are TGTGCCAGCAGTTTGTACAGGGGGCCTGCTTTTTCAGATACGCAGTATTTT. It codes for CASSLYRGPAFSDTQYF.

This chain links TRBV29-1 with TRBJ1-1; the D is unclear. The CDR3 consists of 11 residues. Germline CDR1 reads SQVTM; CDR2 reads ANQGSEA. The germline V and J ends were trimmed by 7 bases and 5 bases, with 11 bases remaining between them. Here the CDR3 DNA reads TGCAGCGACGGGTATAAAACTGAAGCTTTCTTT. Protein product: CSDGYKTEAFF.

The chain recombines TRBV7-8 with TRBJ2-1; 10 nucleotides line up with TRBD2. The CDR3 is 20 residues long. Trimming removed 5 bases from V and 6 bases from J; junction bases left unmatched: 22. The V gene's germline CDR1 is SGHVS and CDR2 FQNEAQ. The CDR3 coding sequence is TGTGCCAGCAGCCTACGGGACAGTCTAGCGGGGGCCCCTCGTCGCAATGAGCAGTTCTTC. This encodes CASSLRDSLAGAPRRNEQFF.

This clone is a singleton in its sample. The V call is TRBV12-5, the J call TRBJ2-2, with 10 positions matching TRBD1. The CDR3 contains 16 residues. V was pared by 5 bases and J by 4 bases, with 7 bases of the junction left unmatched. Germline CDR1 and CDR2: LGHNT and FRNRAP. CDR3 residues: CASGHQRTGGTGELFF. The DNA of the CDR3 is TGTGCTAGTGGTCATCAACGGACAGGGGGCACCGGGGAGCTGTTTTTT.

The chain has TRBV7-3 and TRBJ2-3; 8 nucleotides align to TRBD2. This CDR3 spans 14 amino acids. From germline, CDR1 is SGHTA and CDR2 FQGTGA. V was pared by 5 bases and J by 5 bases, with 6 bases of the junction left unmatched. The CDR3: CASSPSGSRDTQYF. Here the CDR3 DNA reads TGTGCCAGCAGCCCAAGCGGGAGTCGAGATACGCAGTATTTT.

V gene TRBV4-2 combines with J gene TRBJ2-1; the D gene is possibly TRBD2 (6 bases). With 4 bases removed from V and 0 bases from J, the gap between germline ends came to 16 bases. The CDR3 runs 17 residues. CDR1 and CDR2 from the germline V gene are LGHNA and YNFKEQ. CDR3 residues: CASSLGGSGSSYNEQFF. In DNA form, the CDR3 reads TGTGCCAGCAGCCTCGGGGGTAGCGGCAGCTCCTACAATGAGCAGTTCTTC.

The rearrangement links TRBV7-9 to TRBJ2-5; no reliable D call. V was shortened by 3 bases and J by 2 bases, with 4 bases between the two germline ends. Germline CDR1 SEHNR, CDR2 FQNEAQ (reference sequence). The CDR3 sequence is 12 residues long. This CDR3 is CASSFNQETQYF. CDR3 nucleotide sequence: TGTGCCAGCAGCTTTAATCAAGAGACCCAGTACTTC.

The V and J genes are TRBV7-2 and TRBJ2-7; TRBD2 agrees at 8 bases. V trimming: 0 bases; J trimming: 6 bases; junction bases outside the gene matches: 4. Germline V gene sequence: CDR1 SGHTA, CDR2 FQGNSA. The length of the CDR3 is 14 residues. Written as DNA, the CDR3 is TGTGCCAGCAGCTTAGCCTTGACTAGCGCCGAGCAGTACTTC. It codes for CASSLALTSAEQYF.

The rearrangement links TRBV29-1 to TRBJ2-3; TRBD1 matches at 9 bases. Germline V gives CDR1 SQVTM, CDR2 ANQGSEA. This CDR3 is 14 amino acids long. V lost 7 bases, J lost 3 bases, and 8 bases stayed unmatched. In nucleotides, the CDR3 is TGCAGCGGGACAGGGGCTGGGGGGACAGATACGCAGTATTTT. Its translation is CSGTGAGGTDTQYF.

The V call is TRBV29-1, the J call TRBJ1-2; 8 positions match TRBD1. V lost 6 bases, J lost 4 bases, and 4 bases stayed unmatched. The CDR3 loop spans 12 amino acids. Germline V gene data show CDR1 as SQVTM and CDR2 as ANQGSEA. This CDR3 reads CSVETGAYGYTF. As DNA, the CDR3 is TGCAGCGTAGAGACAGGGGCCTATGGCTACACCTTC.

The CDR3 protein is CASSDVLAGGGNEQFF. CDR3 sequence (DNA): TGTGCCAGCAGTGACGTTCTGGCGGGAGGGGGAAATGAGCAGTTCTTC. The V gene is TRBV2, the J gene TRBJ2-1; TRBD2 aligns across 9 bases. This CDR3 region has 16 residues. Germline-derived CDR1 and CDR2 are SNHLY and FYNNEI. Unmatched junction bases numbered 10, after V lost 3 bases and J lost 7 bases.

As DNA, the CDR3 is TGCAGTGCTAGAGGGCAGGGCTACACCTTC. Translating gives CSARGQGYTF. V gene TRBV20-1 combines with J gene TRBJ1-2; D gene unclear. This CDR3 contains 10 residues. V lost 1 base, J lost 8 bases, and 5 bases lay in between. Germline values: CDR1 DFQATT, CDR2 SNEGSKA (reference sequence).

This clone has ten or more counts. The CDR3 loop reads CASSLPGQGAFYGYTF. CDR3 sequence (DNA): TGTGCCAGCAGCTTACCGGGACAGGGGGCTTTTTATGGCTACACCTTC. V gene TRBV7-9 combines with J gene TRBJ1-2, with TRBD1 matching 12 bases. J gave up 5 bases and V 2 bases, and 6 bases lay outside the gene matches. CDR3 length: 16 residues. The germline CDR1 and CDR2 sequences are SEHNR and FQNEAQ (reference sequence).